This entry describes one TCR beta chain. The target antigen is unknown. Unique molecular identifiers were present in the TCR beta cDNA libraries. TCRdb independently ran MiXCR on the PCR reads; one entry per CDR3 protein. This sample yields around 770,000 distinct CDR3 sequences, of which more than 45% are seen a single time; roughly 4.9% belongs to the top ten. Germline CDR1 reads MDHEN; CDR2 reads SYDVKM. CDR3 length: 15 amino acids. The V gene end was trimmed by 4 bases and the J gene end by 9 bases; junction bases not matched to a gene: 5. The sample originates from a study of post-analysis software for immune sequencing data. Overall study findings and caveats: About five TRBV segments appeared more often in patients than in controls, and TRBV5-6, TRBV5-1 and TRBV20-1 were among these.

Sequenced: blood. The chain couples TRBV28 to TRBJ2-1; 14 positions match TRBD2. The TCR comes from a girl between 5 and 17 years old with multiple sclerosis. DNA of the CDR3: TGTGCCAGCAGTTCCCTGGGACTAGCGGGAGCTGAGCAGTTCTTC. This sequence encodes CASSSLGLAGAEQFF.